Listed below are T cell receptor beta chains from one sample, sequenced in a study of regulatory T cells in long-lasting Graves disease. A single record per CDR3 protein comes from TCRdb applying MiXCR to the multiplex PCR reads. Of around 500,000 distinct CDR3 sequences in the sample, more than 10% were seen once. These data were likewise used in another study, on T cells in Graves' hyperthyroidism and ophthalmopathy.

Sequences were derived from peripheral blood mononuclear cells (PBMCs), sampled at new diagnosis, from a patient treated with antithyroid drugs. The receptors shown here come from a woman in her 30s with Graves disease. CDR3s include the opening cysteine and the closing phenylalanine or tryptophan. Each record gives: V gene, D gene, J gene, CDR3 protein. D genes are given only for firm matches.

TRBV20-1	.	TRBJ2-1	CSARDWDRRYGEQFF
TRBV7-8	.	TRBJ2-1	CASSSHDRPTSSYNEQFF
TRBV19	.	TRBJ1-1	CASSIDTEEVLAFF
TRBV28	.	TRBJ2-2	CASSLSGTAGGELFF
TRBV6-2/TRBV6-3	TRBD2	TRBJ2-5	CASSYGAGVVETQYF
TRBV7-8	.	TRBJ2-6	CASSQRGRGDPSGANVLTF
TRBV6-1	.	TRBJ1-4	CASTVAANEKLFF
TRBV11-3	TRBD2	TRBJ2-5	CASNGLAGGFETQYF
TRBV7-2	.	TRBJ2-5	CASSMTWQETQYF
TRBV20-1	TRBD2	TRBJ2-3	CSASAGDGTDTQYF
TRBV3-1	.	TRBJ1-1	CASSLYIGTEAFF
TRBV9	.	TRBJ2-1	CASSVDPDTYNEQFF
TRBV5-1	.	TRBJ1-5	CASSLVGSYSNQPQHF
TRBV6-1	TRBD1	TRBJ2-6	CASSATGLRGANVLTF
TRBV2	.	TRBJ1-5	CACAGRKNQPQHF
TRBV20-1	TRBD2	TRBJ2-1	CSARVGLAGGGEQFF
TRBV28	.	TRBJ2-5	CASSSDPGTNRETQYF
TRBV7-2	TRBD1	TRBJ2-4	CASSLGAGGLKNIQYF
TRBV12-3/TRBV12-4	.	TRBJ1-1	CASSLALGPTEAFF
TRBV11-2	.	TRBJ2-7	CASSGLRGRYEQYF
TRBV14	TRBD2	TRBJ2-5	CASSRVAGGYFATQYF
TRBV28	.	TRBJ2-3	CASSTRGGLDTQYF
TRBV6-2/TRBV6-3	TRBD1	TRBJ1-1	CASSLQDRGTEAFF
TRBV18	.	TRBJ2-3	CASSPPNAQDTQYF
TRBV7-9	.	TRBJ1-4	CASSLVPEKLFF
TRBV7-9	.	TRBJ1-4	CASSPFTGQRNEKLFF
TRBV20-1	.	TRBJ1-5	CSASSGGVSNQPQHF
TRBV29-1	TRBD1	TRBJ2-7	CSVYGQGCEQYF
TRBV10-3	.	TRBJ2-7	CAISDQDGYEQYF
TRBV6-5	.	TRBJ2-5	CASSYSRGLYQETQYF
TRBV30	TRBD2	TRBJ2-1	CAWSWGLAAYNEQFF
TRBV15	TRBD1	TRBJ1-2	CATSRDPRGNYGYTF
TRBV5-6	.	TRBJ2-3	CASRVLNTDTQYF
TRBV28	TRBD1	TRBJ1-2	CASSLSTGANYGYTF
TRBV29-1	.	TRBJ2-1	CSVVVQGGDEQFF
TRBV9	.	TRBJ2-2	CASSVEGPTLNTGELFF
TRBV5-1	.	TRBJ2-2	CASSLFPGSDTGELFF
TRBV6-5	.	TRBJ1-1	CACSYSWGPGPFTEAFF
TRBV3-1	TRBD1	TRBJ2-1	CASSQVPGWTGGYYEQFF
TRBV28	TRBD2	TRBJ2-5	CASSLSLAGVGETQYF